This is a list of T cell receptor beta chains from one sample in a study of CDR3 diversity in severe acne. TCRdb re-derived calls from the PCR reads in MiXCR, one entry per CDR3 protein. The sample lists about 97,000 distinct CDR3 sequences, roughly half occurring once. Sample: blood. These receptors all stem from a male donor with acne. The CDR3 runs from the conserved cysteine through the conserved F or W.

TRBV29-1	TRBJ2-2	15	CSVGPQLGGTGELFF
TRBV2	TRBJ1-2	15	CASSYGQGGGYGYTF
TRBV7-3	TRBJ2-7	20	CDSSIYLCSARSDRDGEQYF
TRBV10-3	TRBJ1-3	15	CAIMGYAGIGNTIRF
TRBV6-5	TRBJ2-2	15	CAVRSTGMGTGELFF
TRBV7-9	TRBJ1-1	16	CASSFTRRIMNTEAFF
TRBV5-1	TRBJ2-7	12	CASSLGTSEQYF
TRBV7-3	TRBJ2-3	14	CASSQVTTTDTQYF
TRBV7-9	TRBJ2-1	17	CASSPSPGGRSYNEQFF
TRBV14	TRBJ2-5	15	CASSEDAAGQETQYF
TRBV6-5	TRBJ2-5	13	CASSPRGRETQYF
TRBV6-2/TRBV6-3	TRBJ1-5	14	CASRPNRGNQPQHF
TRBV11-2	TRBJ1-4	15	CASSLAGARNEKLFF
TRBV7-7	TRBJ2-2	13	CASKTGDTGELFF
TRBV13	TRBJ1-6	14	CASSPRTGNSPLHF
TRBV11-2	TRBJ1-2	15	CASSIPGQGAYGYTF
TRBV11-2	TRBJ2-3	16	CASGLAEAIGTDTQYF
TRBV19	TRBJ2-1	15	CASSMGTGNYNEQFF
TRBV5-1	TRBJ2-1	16	CASSGKSGRRHNEQFF
TRBV12-3/TRBV12-4	TRBJ2-7	12	CASSEGSYEQYF
TRBV7-2	TRBJ1-2	13	CASSLNGLYGYTF
TRBV20-1	.	18	CSVEGSYTGLGSYNEQFF
TRBV7-6	TRBJ1-6	13	CASSAQGNSPLHF
TRBV25-1	TRBJ2-1	14	CASSDWRARDEQFF
TRBV7-9	TRBJ1-1	15	CASSLDRVENTEAFF
TRBV4-3	TRBJ2-7	15	CASSQDVGLANEQYF
TRBV7-8	TRBJ1-2	11	CASSWAGTEDF
TRBV7-2	TRBJ2-7	16	CASSLVLAGSDYEQYF
TRBV25-1	TRBJ2-7	12	CASGNPSYEQYF
TRBV5-1	TRBJ2-5	14	CASIGSGKGETQYF
TRBV7-9	TRBJ2-1	16	CASSLVPAGGYNEQFF
TRBV7-9	TRBJ1-6	11	CASSLRDELHF
TRBV25-1	TRBJ1-1	12	CATSFKNIEAFF
TRBV10-1	TRBJ1-4	14	CASSVGGGNEKLFF
TRBV10-3	TRBJ2-5	17	CAISESKSGTGGETQYF
TRBV2	TRBJ2-2	13	CASSEGWDGELFF
TRBV7-9	TRBJ2-7	16	CASSLGQGSDDYEQYF
TRBV24-1	TRBJ1-5	13	CATSDRPEQPQHF
TRBV4-3	TRBJ2-5	14	CASSQGLAQETQYF
TRBV20-1	TRBJ2-1	15	CSASRGRAFYNEQFF
TRBV29-1	TRBJ2-1	12	CSVDLGEDVQFF
TRBV2	TRBJ2-4	15	CASRPTGPAKNIQYF
TRBV4-2	TRBJ1-2	15	CASSQDGQVNYGYTF
TRBV10-3	TRBJ2-1	14	CAISDGLGWDEQFF
TRBV20-1	TRBJ2-7	12	CSARTGRYEQYF
TRBV10-2	TRBJ1-2	13	CASNDVDSYGYTF
TRBV7-2	TRBJ2-7	16	CASSSYPGLATYEQYF
TRBV20-1	TRBJ2-1	12	CSARWGSNEQFF
TRBV20-1	TRBJ2-6	9	CSARTAGTF
TRBV10-3	TRBJ2-5	16	CAITPGLAGVGEAQYF
TRBV5-1	TRBJ2-2	13	CASSRPDDGELFF
TRBV10-3	TRBJ1-2	13	CAIRPTEDYGYTF
TRBV30	TRBJ1-1	11	CAWNSDSEAFF